This T cell receptor (beta chain) was captured in a study of response to subunit inactivated influenza vaccine. Via MiXCR, TCRdb re-called the RT-PCR reads, giving one row per CDR3 protein. The table shows hundreds of thousands of distinct CDR3 sequences, with around 25% occurring only once. Study conclusions and caveats: Researchers suggested that each seasonal influenza vaccination recruits few new T cells.

On this clonotype: Its antigen is not identified.

CDR1 MDHEN and CDR2 SYDVKM come from the germline V gene. The trim removed 6 bases at V and 3 bases at J, leaving 7 bases unmatched. The CDR3 runs 15 residues. Source: CD4+ T cells sorted from PBMCs, taken 4 to 6 days after vaccination. This receptor was taken from a man aged 45-65 years who received an inactivated influenza vaccine. The rearrangement links TRBV28 to TRBJ2-7, with 11 bases aligning to TRBD2. Here the CDR3 DNA reads TGTGCCAGCAGCGATTTTAGCGGGAGGGTCTACGAGCAGTACTTC. Residues: CASSDFSGRVYEQYF.